This entry is about one T cell receptor beta chain. These data belong to a study of control samples from healthy donors and cancer patients. V was clipped by 8 bases and J by 0 bases, with 14 bases between them. CDR1 and CDR2 (germline): SNHLY, FYNNEI. The CDR3 consists of 14 residues. Data came from immunoSEQ multiplex PCR; TCRdb stores just in-frame clones and leaves some out. Among 170,000 or so clones listed, 94% were seen once. J is TRBJ2-7 and V is TRBV2, with D possibly TRBD2 on 5 matching bases. This TCR was recovered from a woman younger than 30 in good health. The specimen sequenced was blood. The CDR3: CASGRTFNSYEQYF. CDR3 sequence (DNA): TGTGCCAGCGGTCGGACTTTCAACTCCTACGAGCAGTACTTC.